Listed below are T cell receptor beta chains from one sample, sequenced in a study of T cells in Graves' hyperthyroidism and ophthalmopathy. TCRdb passed the multiplex PCR reads through MiXCR, listing each CDR3 protein once. The sample records about 700,000 distinct CDR3 sequences, around 15% being singletons. Sequenced sample: blood. These receptors all stem from a woman aged 18 to 35 with Graves' hyperthyroidism. Each CDR3 is given with its conserved first and last residue. The order of the fields is J gene, D gene, clone size, V gene, CDR3 protein, CDR3 DNA. A D gene is named only where the DNA matches it firmly. Size is omitted from some rows. Given values are once, few, many or a class for expanded clones.

J: TRBJ1-1; D: -; size: many; V: TRBV20-1; CDR3: CSASQGGGRAFF; DNA: TGCAGTGCTAGCCAAGGGGGAGGTCGGGCTTTCTTT
J: TRBJ2-3; D: -; size: -; V: TRBV5-6; CDR3: CASSLTLTGVLNTDTQYF; DNA: TGTGCCAGCAGCTTGACCTTAACAGGAGTACTTAATACAGATACGCAGTATTTT
J: TRBJ1-3; D: -; size: few; V: TRBV15; CDR3: CATSRDRGTGNTIYF; DNA: TGTGCCACCAGCAGAGATCGAGGGACTGGAAACACCATATATTTT
J: TRBJ2-1; D: TRBD1; size: many; V: TRBV27; CDR3: CASSPLSWARQGAPDNEQFF; DNA: TGTGCCAGCAGTCCGCTTAGTTGGGCGCGACAGGGGGCGCCGGACAATGAGCAGTTCTTC
J: TRBJ2-7; D: -; size: -; V: TRBV14; CDR3: CASSQDWGPYEQYF; DNA: TGTGCCAGCAGCCAAGATTGGGGCCCCTACGAGCAGTACTTC
J: TRBJ1-1; D: -; size: many; V: TRBV7-2; CDR3: CASTGQPLREIEAFF; DNA: TGTGCCAGCACGGGGCAGCCACTTCGGGAGATTGAAGCTTTCTTT
J: TRBJ2-2; D: -; size: few; V: TRBV6-5; CDR3: CASSYWLEGTGELFF; DNA: TGTGCCAGCAGTTATTGGTTGGAGGGCACCGGGGAGCTGTTTTTT
J: TRBJ2-3; D: -; size: many; V: TRBV24-1; CDR3: CATSESGTTGTQYF; DNA: TGTGCCACCAGTGAGTCCGGGACAACTGGGACGCAGTATTTT
J: TRBJ2-7; D: TRBD1; size: many; V: TRBV6-2/TRBV6-3; CDR3: CASSYSGQRYEQYF; DNA: TGTGCCAGCAGTTACTCGGGACAGAGGTACGAGCAGTACTTC
J: TRBJ2-7; D: -; size: many; V: TRBV24-1; CDR3: CATSDPADSSYEQYF; DNA: TGTGCCACCAGTGATCCGGCCGACTCCTCCTACGAGCAGTACTTC
J: TRBJ2-7; D: TRBD2; size: -; V: TRBV5-1; CDR3: CASSGSGRAAYEQYF; DNA: TGCGCCAGCAGCGGCAGCGGGAGGGCCGCCTACGAGCAGTACTTC
J: TRBJ1-1; D: -; size: many; V: TRBV3-1; CDR3: CASSQVGAFLVEDTEAFF; DNA: TGTGCCAGCAGCCAAGTTGGGGCCTTCTTAGTGGAGGACACTGAAGCTTTCTTT
J: TRBJ2-7; D: TRBD2; size: many; V: TRBV18; CDR3: CASSPDSGGTYEQYF; DNA: TGTGCCAGCTCCCCTGATAGCGGGGGGACCTACGAGCAGTACTTC
J: TRBJ2-3; D: -; size: many; V: TRBV2; CDR3: CASSEVGSGYGDTQYF; DNA: TGTGCCAGCAGTGAAGTGGGCTCAGGGTATGGAGATACGCAGTATTTT
J: TRBJ1-1; D: -; size: few; V: TRBV20-1; CDR3: CSARYTEAFF; DNA: TGCAGTGCCAGGTACACTGAAGCTTTCTTT
J: TRBJ2-2; D: -; size: -; V: TRBV11-2; CDR3: CASSLEGTPIAGELFF; DNA: TGTGCCAGCAGCTTAGAGGGGACCCCGATAGCCGGGGAGCTGTTTTTT
J: TRBJ1-4; D: TRBD1; size: many; V: TRBV30; CDR3: CAWSGTGLQKLFF; DNA: TGTGCCTGGAGTGGGACAGGGCTACAAAAACTGTTTTTT
J: TRBJ2-7; D: TRBD2; size: few; V: TRBV14; CDR3: CASSPLQGSGRSAYEQYF; DNA: TGTGCCAGCAGCCCCCTGCAGGGTAGCGGGAGGTCGGCCTACGAGCAGTACTTC
J: TRBJ1-1; D: -; size: -; V: TRBV5-1; CDR3: CASSLGRTNTEAFF; DNA: TGCGCCAGCAGCTTGGGACGGACCAACACTGAAGCTTTCTTT
J: TRBJ2-1; D: TRBD2; size: -; V: TRBV7-2; CDR3: CASSLLGGRSEQFF; DNA: TGTGCCAGCAGTTTATTGGGGGGGAGGAGTGAGCAGTTCTTC
J: TRBJ2-1; D: -; size: -; V: TRBV19; CDR3: CASSIGNYNEQFF; DNA: TGTGCCAGTAGTATAGGAAATTACAATGAGCAGTTCTTC
J: TRBJ1-2; D: -; size: -; V: TRBV2; CDR3: CATADWLTNYGYTF; DNA: TGTGCCACCGCGGACTGGCTTACAAACTATGGCTACACCTTC
J: TRBJ2-7; D: TRBD2; size: few; V: TRBV10-3; CDR3: CAISGTSSEQYF; DNA: TGTGCCATCAGTGGGACTAGCTCCGAGCAGTACTTC
J: TRBJ1-4; D: TRBD1; size: many; V: TRBV15; CDR3: CATSRGGTGNEKLFF; DNA: TGTGCCACCAGCAGAGGAGGGACAGGGAACGAAAAACTGTTTTTT
J: TRBJ1-1; D: TRBD1; size: -; V: TRBV5-5; CDR3: CASLVQGLNTEAFF; DNA: TGTGCCAGCTTGGTACAGGGGCTGAACACTGAAGCTTTCTTT
J: TRBJ1-3; D: TRBD1; size: -; V: TRBV6-2/TRBV6-3; CDR3: CASTGTVSGNTIYF; DNA: TGTGCCAGCACCGGGACAGTCTCTGGAAACACCATATATTTT
J: TRBJ2-1; D: TRBD2; size: -; V: TRBV7-9; CDR3: CASSSLTSSNEQFF; DNA: TGTGCCAGCAGCTCCCTGACTAGCAGCAATGAGCAGTTCTTC
J: TRBJ1-2; D: TRBD1; size: few; V: TRBV25-1; CDR3: CASSETGQGNYGYTF; DNA: TGTGCCAGCAGTGAAACGGGACAGGGGAACTATGGCTACACCTTC
J: TRBJ2-1; D: TRBD1; size: -; V: TRBV5-5; CDR3: CASSLLGPSGGEQFF; DNA: TGTGCCAGCAGCTTGCTTGGCCCATCAGGGGGTGAGCAGTTCTTC
J: TRBJ2-7; D: TRBD2; size: -; V: TRBV2; CDR3: CAKTSGKYEQYF; DNA: TGTGCCAAGACTAGCGGGAAATACGAGCAGTACTTC
J: TRBJ2-1; D: -; size: many; V: TRBV20-1; CDR3: CSVRRLAANEQFF; DNA: TGCAGTGTTAGGAGACTGGCGGCTAATGAGCAGTTCTTC
J: TRBJ2-6; D: TRBD2; size: -; V: TRBV27; CDR3: CASSFRLAGSGANVLTF; DNA: TGTGCCAGCAGTTTCAGGCTAGCGGGATCTGGGGCCAACGTCCTGACTTTC
J: TRBJ1-2; D: -; size: -; V: TRBV19; CDR3: CASGLGTLYGYTF; DNA: TGTGCCAGCGGATTGGGGACTCTCTATGGCTACACCTTC
J: TRBJ2-1; D: TRBD1; size: many; V: TRBV2; CDR3: CASSEGTGGWDEQFF; DNA: TGTGCCAGCAGTGAAGGGACAGGGGGTTGGGATGAGCAGTTCTTC
J: TRBJ1-5; D: -; size: -; V: TRBV6-5; CDR3: CASSLPGGTQHF; DNA: TGTGCCAGCAGTTTGCCTGGGGGGACCCAGCATTTT
J: TRBJ2-1; D: TRBD2; size: many; V: TRBV11-3; CDR3: CASSLPGLAGGPYNEQFF; DNA: TGTGCCAGCAGCCTTCCGGGACTAGCGGGAGGGCCGTACAATGAGCAGTTCTTC
J: TRBJ1-1; D: TRBD1; size: many; V: TRBV2; CDR3: CASSVLDRMNTEAFF; DNA: TGTGCCAGCAGCGTCTTGGACAGGATGAACACTGAAGCTTTCTTT
J: TRBJ1-2; D: TRBD1; size: many; V: TRBV20-1; CDR3: CSARRDRGSYGYTF; DNA: TGCAGTGCTAGACGGGACAGGGGGTCGTATGGCTACACCTTC
J: TRBJ2-4; D: -; size: many; V: TRBV11-2; CDR3: CASSLGLIKNIQYF; DNA: TGTGCCAGCAGCTTAGGACTAATCAAAAACATTCAGTACTTC
J: TRBJ2-5; D: -; size: many; V: TRBV7-9; CDR3: CASSWNPGKQETQYF; DNA: TGTGCCAGCAGCTGGAACCCAGGGAAACAAGAGACCCAGTACTTC